The following is a T cell receptor (beta chain) sequence with its context. This sample is part of a study of blood T cell repertoires in COVID-19. In the study overall: There were acute and convalescent COVID-19 samples, and they came from the United States, Italy and Spain. The analysed material was cDNA or gDNA that came from T cells, B-cell-depleted T cells, or PBMCs.

As originally analysed: Reference gene primer amplification gave estimated nucleated cell counts. The protocol was immunoSEQ multiplex PCR, while the TCRdb copy is restricted to in-frame clones and leaves out a portion. Clone size and V and J calls were adopted from that table, with D and trimming inferred from the DNA. This table has about 120,000 clones, over 60% appearing once. The CDR3 has 15 residues. V was clipped by 1 base and J by 4 bases; unmatched bases: 4. Germline CDR1 and CDR2: LNHDA and SQIVND (reference sequence). The rearrangement joins TRBV19 to TRBJ2-7; TRBD2 aligns across 10 bases. This clonotype was obtained from a woman aged 80 or over with acute or convalescent COVID-19. Sample: peripheral blood. CDR3 sequence: CASSIATSGEYEQYF. CDR3 nucleotide sequence: TGTGCCAGTAGTATAGCTACTAGCGGGGAATACGAGCAGTACTTC. The complete variable domain, with remaining parts taken from reference TRBV19 and TRBJ2-7, reads DGGITQSPKYLFRKEGQNVTLSCEQNLNHDAMYWYRQDPGQGLRLIYYSQIVNDFQKGDIAEGYSVSREKKESFPLTVTSAQKNPTAFYLCASSIATSGEYEQYFGPGTRLTVT.